Sequencing of this T cell receptor beta chain was carried out in a study of identifying expanded T cells in peripheral blood. Whole-study findings and limits: Approximately two-week clone count variance significantly increased as total template count grew.

Worth noting for this clone: Its specificity is unknown.

The protocol was immunoSEQ multiplex PCR, while the TCRdb copy is restricted to in-frame clones and leaves out a portion. The table shows tens of thousands of clones, with roughly 81% occurring only once. V trimming: 5 bases; J trimming: 9 bases; junction bases outside the gene matches: 8. The CDR3 covers 14 residues. Germline V CDR1 and CDR2: SGHTA, FQGNSA. The V and J genes are TRBV7-2 and TRBJ2-4, with TRBD1 matching 9 bases. The specimen was blood. This clonotype originated in a person between 18 and 69 years old in good health. CDR3 coding DNA: TGTGCCAGCAGCACCCGGGACAGGGCGGTCATTCAGTACTTC. Its translation is CASSTRDRAVIQYF.